A selection of T cell receptor beta chains follows, all from one sample in a study of regulatory T cells in long-lasting Graves disease. TCRdb reprocessed the multiplex PCR reads with MiXCR, giving one entry per CDR3 protein. The top ten hold around 40% of the sample, which has over 650,000 distinct CDR3 sequences, approximately 29% seen once. The sample here was peripheral blood mononuclear cells (PBMCs), taken when the disease was refractory, from a patient treated with antithyroid drugs. The origin of the receptors is a female donor with Graves disease. The CDR3 runs from the conserved cysteine through the conserved F or W. The D gene is left open where the match is weak. Rows give clone size only sometimes, using once, few, many, or a class for an expanded clone.

cdr3_aa: CASSPLDRADTEAFF
cdr3_nt: TGTGCCAGCTCACCCCTGGACAGGGCGGACACTGAAGCTTTCTTT
d_call: TRBD1
v_call: TRBV12-3/TRBV12-4
clone_size: NA
j_call: TRBJ1-1

cdr3_aa: CASSSLQGRGGSNYGYTF
cdr3_nt: TGTGCCAGCAGTTCCTTACAGGGGCGTGGAGGCTCTAACTATGGCTACACCTTC
d_call: TRBD1
v_call: TRBV6-2/TRBV6-3
clone_size: few
j_call: TRBJ1-2

cdr3_aa: CASRRGQNTGELFF
cdr3_nt: TGTGCCAGCAGACGGGGACAAAACACCGGGGAGCTGTTTTTT
d_call: NA
v_call: TRBV3-1
clone_size: few
j_call: TRBJ2-2

cdr3_aa: CASSNPTGGETQYF
cdr3_nt: TGTGCCAGCAGCAATCCGACAGGGGGCGAGACCCAGTACTTC
d_call: TRBD1
v_call: TRBV5-6
clone_size: NA
j_call: TRBJ2-5

cdr3_aa: CASSFVGATEAFF
cdr3_nt: TGTGCCAGCAGTTTTGTGGGGGCGACTGAAGCTTTCTTT
d_call: NA
v_call: TRBV12-3/TRBV12-4
clone_size: NA
j_call: TRBJ1-1

cdr3_aa: CASSPTRDRGYEQYF
cdr3_nt: TGTGCCAGCAGTCCAACGAGGGACAGGGGCTACGAGCAGTACTTC
d_call: TRBD1
v_call: TRBV6-2/TRBV6-3
clone_size: once
j_call: TRBJ2-7

cdr3_aa: CSVEDSAGLRMNTEAFF
cdr3_nt: TGCAGCGTTGAAGATTCGGCAGGGCTCAGGATGAACACTGAAGCTTTCTTT
d_call: NA
v_call: TRBV29-1
clone_size: NA
j_call: TRBJ1-1

cdr3_aa: CASSEAQVGTQYF
cdr3_nt: TGTGCCAGCAGTGAAGCCCAGGTTGGGACCCAGTACTTC
d_call: NA
v_call: TRBV6-1
clone_size: NA
j_call: TRBJ2-5

cdr3_aa: CSAREGGTKNYGYTF
cdr3_nt: TGCAGTGCTAGAGAGGGGGGAACAAAGAACTATGGCTACACCTTC
d_call: NA
v_call: TRBV20-1
clone_size: few
j_call: TRBJ1-2

cdr3_aa: CSARGLRDASPAFF
cdr3_nt: TGCAGTGCTAGGGGCCTTAGGGATGCCTCTCCGGCTTTCTTT
d_call: NA
v_call: TRBV20-1
clone_size: few
j_call: TRBJ1-1